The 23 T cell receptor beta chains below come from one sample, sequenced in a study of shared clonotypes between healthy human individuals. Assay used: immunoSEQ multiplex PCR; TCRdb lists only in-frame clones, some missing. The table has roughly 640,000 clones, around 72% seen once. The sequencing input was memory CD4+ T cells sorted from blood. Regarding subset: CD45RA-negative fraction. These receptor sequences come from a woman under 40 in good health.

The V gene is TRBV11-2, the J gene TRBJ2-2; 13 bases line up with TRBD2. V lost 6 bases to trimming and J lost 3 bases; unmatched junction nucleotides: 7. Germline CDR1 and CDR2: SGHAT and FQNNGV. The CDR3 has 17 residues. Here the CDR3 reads CASSLGLAGEYTGELFF. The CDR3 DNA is TGTGCCAGCAGTCTCGGACTAGCGGGAGAGTACACCGGGGAGCTGTTTTTT.

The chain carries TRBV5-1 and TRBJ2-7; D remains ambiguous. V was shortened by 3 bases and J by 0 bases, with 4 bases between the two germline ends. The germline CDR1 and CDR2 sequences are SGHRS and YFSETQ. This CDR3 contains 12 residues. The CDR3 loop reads CASSSSSYEQYF. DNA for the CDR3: TGCGCCAGCAGCTCCTCCTCCTACGAGCAGTACTTC.

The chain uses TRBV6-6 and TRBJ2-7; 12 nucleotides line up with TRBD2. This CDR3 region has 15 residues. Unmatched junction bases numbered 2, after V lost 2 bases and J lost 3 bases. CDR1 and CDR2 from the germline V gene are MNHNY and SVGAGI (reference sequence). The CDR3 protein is CASSYRTSGNYEQYF. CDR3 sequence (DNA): TGTGCCAGCAGTTACAGGACTAGCGGGAACTACGAGCAGTACTTC.

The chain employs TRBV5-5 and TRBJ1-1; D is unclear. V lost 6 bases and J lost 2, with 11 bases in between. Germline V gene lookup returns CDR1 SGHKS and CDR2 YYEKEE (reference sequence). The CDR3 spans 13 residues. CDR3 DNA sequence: TGTGCCAGCACGCTAGACACAAACACTGAAGCTTTCTTT. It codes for CASTLDTNTEAFF.

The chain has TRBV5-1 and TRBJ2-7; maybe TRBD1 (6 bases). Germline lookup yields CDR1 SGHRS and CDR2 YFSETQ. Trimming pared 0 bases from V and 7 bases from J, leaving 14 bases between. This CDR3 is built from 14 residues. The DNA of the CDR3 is TGCGCCAGCAGCTTGGATACAGGGTATCGGGAGCAGTACTTC. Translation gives CASSLDTGYREQYF.

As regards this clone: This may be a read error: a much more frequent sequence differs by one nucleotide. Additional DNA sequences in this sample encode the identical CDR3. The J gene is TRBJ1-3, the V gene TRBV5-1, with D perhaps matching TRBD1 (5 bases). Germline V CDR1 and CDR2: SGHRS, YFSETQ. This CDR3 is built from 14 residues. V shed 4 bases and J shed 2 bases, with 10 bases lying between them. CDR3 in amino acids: CASSPGTAGNTIYF. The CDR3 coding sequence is TGCGCCAGCAGCCCGGGGACTGCTGGAAACACCATATATTTT.

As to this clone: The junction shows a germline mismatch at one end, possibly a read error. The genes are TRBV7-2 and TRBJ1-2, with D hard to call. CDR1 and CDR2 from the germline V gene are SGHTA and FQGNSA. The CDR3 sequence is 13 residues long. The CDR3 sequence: CATSLERSMGYTF. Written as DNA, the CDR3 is TGTGCCACCAGCTTAGAACGGTCTATGGGCTACACCTTC.

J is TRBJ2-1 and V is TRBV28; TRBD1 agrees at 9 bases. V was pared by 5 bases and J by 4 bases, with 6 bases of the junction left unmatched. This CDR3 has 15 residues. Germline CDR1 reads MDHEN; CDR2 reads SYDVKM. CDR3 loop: CASSKQGAGYNEQFF. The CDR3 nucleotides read TGTGCCAGCAGTAAACAGGGGGCGGGGTACAATGAGCAGTTCTTC.

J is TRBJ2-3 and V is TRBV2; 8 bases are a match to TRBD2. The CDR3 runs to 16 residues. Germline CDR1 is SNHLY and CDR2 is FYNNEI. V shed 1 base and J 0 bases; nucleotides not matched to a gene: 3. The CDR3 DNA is TGTGCCAGCAGTGAAGAAGCGGGGGCAAGCACAGATACGCAGTATTTT. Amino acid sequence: CASSEEAGASTDTQYF.

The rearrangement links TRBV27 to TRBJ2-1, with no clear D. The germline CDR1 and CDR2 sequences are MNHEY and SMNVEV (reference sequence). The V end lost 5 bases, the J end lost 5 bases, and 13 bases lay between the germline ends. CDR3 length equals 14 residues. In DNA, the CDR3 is TGTGCCAGCAGTCGTCCAGCGTTGAACAATGAGCAGTTCTTC. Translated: CASSRPALNNEQFF.

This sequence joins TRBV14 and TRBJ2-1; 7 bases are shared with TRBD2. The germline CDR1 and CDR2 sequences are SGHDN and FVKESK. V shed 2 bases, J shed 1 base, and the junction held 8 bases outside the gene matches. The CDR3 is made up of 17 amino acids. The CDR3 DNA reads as TGTGCCAGCAGCCAATGGGCTAGCGGAATTTCCTACAATGAGCAGTTCTTC. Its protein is CASSQWASGISYNEQFF.

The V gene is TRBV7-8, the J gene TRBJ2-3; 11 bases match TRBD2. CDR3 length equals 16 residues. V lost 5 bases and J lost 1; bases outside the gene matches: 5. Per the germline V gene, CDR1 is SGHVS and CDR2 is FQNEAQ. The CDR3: CASSPQTSGGTDTQYF. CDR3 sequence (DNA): TGTGCCAGCAGCCCGCAGACTAGCGGGGGCACAGATACGCAGTATTTT.

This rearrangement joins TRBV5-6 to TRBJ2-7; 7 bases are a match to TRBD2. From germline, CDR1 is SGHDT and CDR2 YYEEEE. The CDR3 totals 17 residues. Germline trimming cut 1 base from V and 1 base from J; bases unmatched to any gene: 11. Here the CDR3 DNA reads TGTGCCAGCAGCTTGTGGGCGGGAGTAGAACCGTCCTACGAGCAGTACTTC. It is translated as CASSLWAGVEPSYEQYF.

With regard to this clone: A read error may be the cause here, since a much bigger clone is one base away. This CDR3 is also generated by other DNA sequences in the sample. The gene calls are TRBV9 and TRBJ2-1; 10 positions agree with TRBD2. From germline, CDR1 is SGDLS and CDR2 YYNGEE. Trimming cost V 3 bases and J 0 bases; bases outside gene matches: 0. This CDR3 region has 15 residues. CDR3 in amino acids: CASSASGSSYNEQFF. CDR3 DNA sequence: TGTGCCAGCAGCGCTAGCGGGAGCTCCTACAATGAGCAGTTCTTC.

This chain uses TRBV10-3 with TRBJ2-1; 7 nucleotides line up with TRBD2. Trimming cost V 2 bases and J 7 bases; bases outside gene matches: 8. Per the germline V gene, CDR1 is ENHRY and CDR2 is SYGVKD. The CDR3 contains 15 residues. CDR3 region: CAISEGSGFANEQFF. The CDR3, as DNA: TGTGCCATCAGTGAGGGTAGCGGGTTTGCGAATGAGCAGTTCTTC.

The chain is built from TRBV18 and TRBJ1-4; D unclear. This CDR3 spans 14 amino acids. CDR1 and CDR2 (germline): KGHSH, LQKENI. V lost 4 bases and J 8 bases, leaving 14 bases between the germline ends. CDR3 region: CASSRSMDDEKLFF. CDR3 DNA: TGTGCCAGCTCACGCTCGATGGACGACGAAAAACTGTTTTTT.

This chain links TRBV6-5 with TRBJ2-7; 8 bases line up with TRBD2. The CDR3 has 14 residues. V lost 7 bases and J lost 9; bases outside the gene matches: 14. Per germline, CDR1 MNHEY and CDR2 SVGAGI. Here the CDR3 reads CASTTGGSRLGQYF. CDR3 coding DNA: TGTGCCAGCACCACGGGGGGGTCTCGCCTAGGGCAGTACTTC.

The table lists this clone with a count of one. The CDR3 region is CASSPDAFRYEQFF. The CDR3 nucleotides read TGTGCCAGCAGCCCCGACGCTTTCAGGTATGAGCAGTTCTTC. The chain couples TRBV7-6 to TRBJ2-1; no firm D call. The V end lost 5 bases, the J end lost 8 bases, and 16 bases lay between the germline ends. Germline V lookup: CDR1 SGHVS, CDR2 FNYEAQ. This CDR3 contains 14 residues.

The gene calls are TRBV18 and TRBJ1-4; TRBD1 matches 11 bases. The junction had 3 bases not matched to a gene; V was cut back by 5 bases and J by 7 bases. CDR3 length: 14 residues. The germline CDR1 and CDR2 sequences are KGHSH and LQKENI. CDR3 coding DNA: TGTGCCAGCTCATCCGGGACAGGGGGTGAAAAACTGTTTTTT. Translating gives CASSSGTGGEKLFF.

CDR3 sequence (DNA): TGTGCCAGCAGCTTAACGAGACAGGGATCATCTGGCTACACCTTC. It specifies CASSLTRQGSSGYTF. The chain joins TRBV7-8 to TRBJ1-2; 7 nucleotides align to TRBD1. The CDR3 is made up of 15 amino acids. The V gene's germline CDR1 is SGHVS and CDR2 FQNEAQ. With V trimmed by 2 bases and J by 7 bases, 10 bases remained unmatched.

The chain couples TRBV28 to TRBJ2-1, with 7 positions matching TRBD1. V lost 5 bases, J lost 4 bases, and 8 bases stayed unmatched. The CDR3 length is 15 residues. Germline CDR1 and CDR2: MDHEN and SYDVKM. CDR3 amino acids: CASSGNRGRYNEQFF. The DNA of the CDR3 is TGTGCCAGCAGTGGCAACAGGGGACGATACAATGAGCAGTTCTTC. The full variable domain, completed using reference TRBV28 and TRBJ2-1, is DVKVTQSSRYLVKRTGEKVFLECVQDMDHENMFWYRQDPGLGLRLIYFSYDVKMKEKGDIPEGYSVSREKKERFSLILESASTNQTSMYLCASSGNRGRYNEQFFGPGTRLTVL.

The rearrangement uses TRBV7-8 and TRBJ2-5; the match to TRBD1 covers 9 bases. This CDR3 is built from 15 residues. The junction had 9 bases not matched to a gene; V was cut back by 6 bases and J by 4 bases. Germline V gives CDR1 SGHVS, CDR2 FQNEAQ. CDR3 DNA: TGTGCCAGCAGTTCCGGGGACAGGGTAACAGAGACCCAGTACTTC. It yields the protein CASSSGDRVTETQYF.

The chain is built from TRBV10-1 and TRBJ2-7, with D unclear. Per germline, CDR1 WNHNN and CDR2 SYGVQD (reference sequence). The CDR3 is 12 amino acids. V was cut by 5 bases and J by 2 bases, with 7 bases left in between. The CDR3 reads CASSSNTYEQYF. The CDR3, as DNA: TGCGCCAGCAGTTCTAATACCTACGAGCAGTACTTC.